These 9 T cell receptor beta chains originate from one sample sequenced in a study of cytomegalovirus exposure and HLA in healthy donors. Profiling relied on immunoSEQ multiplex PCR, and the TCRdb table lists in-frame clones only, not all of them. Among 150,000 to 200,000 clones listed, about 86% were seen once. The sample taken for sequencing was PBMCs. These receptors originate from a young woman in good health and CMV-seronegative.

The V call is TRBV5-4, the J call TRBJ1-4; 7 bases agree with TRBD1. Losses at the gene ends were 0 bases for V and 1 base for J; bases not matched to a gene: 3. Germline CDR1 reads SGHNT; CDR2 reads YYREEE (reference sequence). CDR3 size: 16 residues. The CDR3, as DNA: TGTGCCAGCAGCTTGGTTACAGGGGTAACTAATGAAAAACTGTTTTTT. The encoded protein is CASSLVTGVTNEKLFF.

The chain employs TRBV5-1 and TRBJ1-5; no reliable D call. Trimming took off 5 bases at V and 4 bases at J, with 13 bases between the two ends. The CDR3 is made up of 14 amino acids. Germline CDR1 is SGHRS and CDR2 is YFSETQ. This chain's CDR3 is CASSLNNPNQPQHF. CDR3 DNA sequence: TGCGCCAGCAGTCTAAATAATCCAAATCAGCCCCAGCATTTT. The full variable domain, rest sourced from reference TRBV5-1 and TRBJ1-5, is KAGVTQTPRYLIKTRGQQVTLSCSPISGHRSVSWYQQTPGQGLQFLFEYFSETQRNKGNFPGRFSGRQFSNSRSEMNVSTLELGDSALYLCASSLNNPNQPQHFGDGTRLSIL.

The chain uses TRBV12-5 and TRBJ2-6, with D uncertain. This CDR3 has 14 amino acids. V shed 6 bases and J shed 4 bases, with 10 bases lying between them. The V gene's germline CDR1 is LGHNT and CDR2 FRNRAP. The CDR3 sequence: CASGSPKGANVLTF. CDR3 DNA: TGTGCTAGTGGCAGTCCCAAGGGGGCCAACGTCCTGACTTTC.

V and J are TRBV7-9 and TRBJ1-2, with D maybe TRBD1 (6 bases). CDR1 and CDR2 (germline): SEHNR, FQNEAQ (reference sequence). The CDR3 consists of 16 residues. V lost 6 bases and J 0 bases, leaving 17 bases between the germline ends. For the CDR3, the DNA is TGTGCCAGCAGTTCCGGGACACCCCTGGCTAACTATGGCTACACCTTC. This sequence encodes CASSSGTPLANYGYTF.

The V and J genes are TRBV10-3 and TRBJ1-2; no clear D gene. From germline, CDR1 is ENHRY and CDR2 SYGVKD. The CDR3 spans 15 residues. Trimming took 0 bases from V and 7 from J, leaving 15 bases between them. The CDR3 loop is CAISESGQASRGYTF. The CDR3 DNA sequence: TGTGCCATCAGTGAGTCAGGTCAGGCATCTCGTGGCTACACCTTC.

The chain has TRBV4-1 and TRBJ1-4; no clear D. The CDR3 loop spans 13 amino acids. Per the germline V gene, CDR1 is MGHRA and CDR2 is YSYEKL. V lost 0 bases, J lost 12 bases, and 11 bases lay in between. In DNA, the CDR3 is TGCGCCAGCAGCCAAGATGGGCCCGGGGAACTGTTTTTT. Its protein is CASSQDGPGELFF.

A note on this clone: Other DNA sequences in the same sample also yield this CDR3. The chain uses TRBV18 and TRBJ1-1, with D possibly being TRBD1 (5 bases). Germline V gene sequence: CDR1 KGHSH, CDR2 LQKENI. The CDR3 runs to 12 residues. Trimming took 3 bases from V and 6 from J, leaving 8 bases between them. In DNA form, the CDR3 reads TGTGCCAGCTCACCTCAGGGCGCTGAAGCTTTCTTT. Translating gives CASSPQGAEAFF. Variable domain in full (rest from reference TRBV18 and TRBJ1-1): NAGVMQNPRHLVRRRGQEARLRCSPMKGHSHVYWYRQLPEEGLKFMVYLQKENIIDESGMPKERFSAEFPKEGPSILRIQQVVRGDSAAYFCASSPQGAEAFFGQGTRLTVV.

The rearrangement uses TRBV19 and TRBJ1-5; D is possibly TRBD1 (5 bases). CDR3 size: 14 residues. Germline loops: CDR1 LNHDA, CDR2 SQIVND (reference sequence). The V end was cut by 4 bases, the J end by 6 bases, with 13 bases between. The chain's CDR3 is CASSRGRDGQPQHF. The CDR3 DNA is TGTGCCAGTAGTAGGGGGAGGGACGGTCAGCCCCAGCATTTT.

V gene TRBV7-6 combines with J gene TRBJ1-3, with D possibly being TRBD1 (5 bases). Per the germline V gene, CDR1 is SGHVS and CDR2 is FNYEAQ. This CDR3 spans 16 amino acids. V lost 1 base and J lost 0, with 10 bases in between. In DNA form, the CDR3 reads TGTGCCAGCAGCTTAGGGCAGGGTCCCTCTGGAAACACCATATATTTT. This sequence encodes CASSLGQGPSGNTIYF.